This T cell receptor beta chain was observed in a study of T cell responses to AZD1222 COVID-19 vaccine. General study points: Only five or six individuals given AZD1222 were seropositive at baseline. Donors were largely white British and mainly female; clonal diversity was possibly underestimated.

With respect to this clone: Its antigen is not known.

V dropped 5 bases and J dropped 1 base, with 6 bases sitting between them. Germline V gives CDR1 MDHEN, CDR2 SYDVKM. The CDR3 totals 12 residues. Using immunoSEQ multiplex PCR, the repertoire was profiled, and TCRdb retains in-frame clones only, with some absent. The data show roughly 120,000 clones, 88% seen once. This sequence joins TRBV28 and TRBJ2-7; D is ambiguous. The sample consisted of peripheral blood, taken on day 0 of MenACWY control vaccination. The clonotype comes from an adult in good health. DNA for the CDR3: TGTGCCAGCAGTCGAGAGTCCTACGAGCAGTACTTC. It is translated as CASSRESYEQYF.